This T cell receptor (beta chain) was documented in a study of shared clonotypes between healthy human individuals. Findings of the study overall: The donor pool, a small one, limited the genetic and exposure-history diversity represented.

Sequencing used immunoSEQ multiplex PCR; TCRdb keeps in-frame clones, though not all of them. The sample has more than 2 million clones, approximately 96% seen once. CDR1 is KGHSH and CDR2 is LQKENI in the germline V gene. Losses at the gene ends were 3 bases for V and 12 bases for J; bases not matched to a gene: 1. The CDR3 has 12 residues. A few counts support this clone. The antigen is unknown. The sample comprised naive CD4+ T cells sorted from blood. Subset in this sample: CD45RA+ positively selected. The rearrangement uses TRBV18 and TRBJ1-6; 8 positions agree with TRBD1. The TCR comes from a man aged 18 to 30 in good health. CDR3: CASSPGQGPLHF. As DNA, the CDR3 is TGTGCCAGCTCACCCGGACAGGGACCCCTCCACTTT. Using reference TRBV18 and TRBJ1-6 for the parts outside the CDR3, the full variable domain is NAGVMQNPRHLVRRRGQEARLRCSPMKGHSHVYWYRQLPEEGLKFMVYLQKENIIDESGMPKERFSAEFPKEGPSILRIQQVVRGDSAAYFCASSPGQGPLHFGNGTRLTVT.